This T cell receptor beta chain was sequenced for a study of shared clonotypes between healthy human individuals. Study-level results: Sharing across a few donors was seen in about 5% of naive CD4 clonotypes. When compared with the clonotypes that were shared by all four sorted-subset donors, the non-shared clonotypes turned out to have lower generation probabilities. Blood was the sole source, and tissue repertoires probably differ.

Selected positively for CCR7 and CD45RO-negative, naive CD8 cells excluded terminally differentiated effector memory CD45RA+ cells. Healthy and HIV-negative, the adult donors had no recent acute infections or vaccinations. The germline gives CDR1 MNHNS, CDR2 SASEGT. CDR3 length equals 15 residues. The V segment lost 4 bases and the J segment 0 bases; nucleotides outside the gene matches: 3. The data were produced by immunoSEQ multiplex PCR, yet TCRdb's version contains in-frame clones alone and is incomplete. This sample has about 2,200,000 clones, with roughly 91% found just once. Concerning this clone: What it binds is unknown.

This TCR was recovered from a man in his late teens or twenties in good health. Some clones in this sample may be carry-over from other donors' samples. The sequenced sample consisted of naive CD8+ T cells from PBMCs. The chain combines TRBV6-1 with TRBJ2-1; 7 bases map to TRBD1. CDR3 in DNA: TGTGCCAGCAGTGGGGGGACAGCCTCCTACAATGAGCAGTTCTTC. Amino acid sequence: CASSGGTASYNEQFF.